The 22 T cell receptor beta chains listed next were all sequenced from one sample in a study of cytomegalovirus exposure and HLA in healthy donors. Primers for the PCR totalled 60 Vbeta and 13 Jbeta. This table comes from immunoSEQ multiplex PCR, and its TCRdb copy is limited to in-frame clones, with some not included. The sample includes 90,000 to 130,000 clones, approximately 80% of them seen just once. The sample taken for sequencing was PBMCs. These receptors all stem from a man younger than 40 in good health and CMV-seropositive.

The genes are TRBV9 and TRBJ1-2; a weak D match, TRBD1 (6 bases). In germline, CDR1 is SGDLS, CDR2 YYNGEE. The CDR3 runs 14 residues. The V end was cut by 0 bases, the J end by 7 bases, with 13 bases between. CDR3 coding DNA: TGTGCCAGCAGCGTAGCTCAAGACAGGAGTGGCTACACCTTC. It encodes CASSVAQDRSGYTF.

The chain employs TRBV21-1 and TRBJ2-7; the D call of TRBD2 is as the table states it, not checked on the DNA. TRBV21-1 has pseudogene status. The CDR3 runs 15 residues. As DNA, the CDR3 is TGTGCCAGCAGCAAACTGGGCCTAGCTCACTACGAGCAGTACTTC. Translation: CASSKLGLAHYEQYF.

J is TRBJ2-3 and V is TRBV9, with TRBD2 identical over 9 bases. The CDR3 loop spans 20 amino acids. The V segment lost 0 bases and the J segment 2 bases; nucleotides outside the gene matches: 16. Germline V lookup: CDR1 SGDLS, CDR2 YYNGEE. Here the CDR3 reads CASSVDPPQIAGGLTDTQYF. As DNA, the CDR3 is TGTGCCAGCAGCGTAGACCCCCCCCAAATCGCGGGGGGGCTCACAGATACGCAGTATTTT. Looking up the rest from reference TRBV9 and TRBJ2-3 gives the full variable domain: DSGVTQTPKHLITATGQRVTLRCSPRSGDLSVYWYQQSLDQGLQFLIQYYNGEERAKGNILERFSAQQFPDLHSELNLSSLELGDSALYFCASSVDPPQIAGGLTDTQYFGPGTRLTVL.

The genes are TRBV7-3 and TRBJ2-5; 15 nucleotides line up with TRBD2. Germline-derived CDR1 and CDR2 are SGHTA and FQGTGA. Trimming at V came to 5 bases and at J to 5 bases, leaving 6 bases not matched to a gene. The CDR3 spans 16 residues. This CDR3 is CASSLGTSGGSETQYF. The CDR3 nucleotides are TGTGCCAGCAGCCTAGGGACTAGCGGGGGGAGTGAGACCCAGTACTTC.

This clone was seen a single time. This chain joins TRBV7-9 and TRBJ1-2, with 7 bases that match TRBD1. The CDR3 is 15 amino acids. Germline assignment: CDR1 SEHNR and CDR2 FQNEAQ (reference sequence). The V gene end was trimmed by 5 bases and the J gene end by 5 bases; junction bases not matched to a gene: 11. The DNA of the CDR3 is TGTGCCAGCAGCGGCACGGACAGGTCGGGGTATGGCTACACCTTC. It yields the protein CASSGTDRSGYGYTF.

This chain links TRBV19 with TRBJ1-1; a weak D match, TRBD1 (5 bases). The V end lost 5 bases, the J end lost 0 bases, and 10 bases lay between the germline ends. The germline gives CDR1 LNHDA, CDR2 SQIVND (reference sequence). CDR3 length: 14 residues. The CDR3 is CASSADNLNTEAFF. In DNA form, the CDR3 reads TGTGCCAGTAGTGCGGACAATTTGAACACTGAAGCTTTCTTT.

This chain uses TRBV2 with TRBJ1-2; 7 bases are shared with TRBD1. Germline assignment: CDR1 SNHLY and CDR2 FYNNEI. The length of the CDR3 is 14 residues. With 6 bases clipped from V and 3 bases from J, the junction kept 7 bases outside the gene matches. The CDR3 sequence: CASRVRTGYYGYTF. In DNA, the CDR3 is TGTGCCAGCAGGGTCCGGACAGGCTACTATGGCTACACCTTC.

The chain recombines TRBV11-2 with TRBJ2-4, with D maybe TRBD2 (6 bases). V lost 3 bases to trimming and J lost 8 bases, with 8 bases between them. Germline lookup yields CDR1 SGHAT and CDR2 FQNNGV. CDR3 length: 12 residues. This CDR3 reads CASSLGGDIQYF. The CDR3 DNA follows: TGTGCCAGCAGCTTGGGGGGTGACATTCAGTACTTC.

V and J are TRBV7-6 and TRBJ2-1; 8 bases match TRBD2. Unmatched junction bases numbered 4, after V lost 0 bases and J lost 3 bases. CDR1 and CDR2 (germline): SGHVS, FNYEAQ. This CDR3 region has 16 residues. CDR3 DNA sequence: TGTGCCAGCAGCTTAGCCCAGGCGGGGGGCTACAATGAGCAGTTCTTC. Translating it yields CASSLAQAGGYNEQFF.

V is TRBV7-9 and J is TRBJ1-2; D ambiguous. V shed 4 bases and J shed 6 bases, with 27 bases lying between them. The CDR3 extends over 18 amino acids. The germline V gene encodes CDR1 SEHNR and CDR2 FQNEAQ (reference sequence). CDR3 region: CASSSGYTPSPGWDGYTF. In DNA form, the CDR3 reads TGTGCCAGCAGCTCTGGATACACTCCTAGCCCGGGCTGGGATGGCTACACCTTC.

This clone was seen once. The chain employs TRBV19 and TRBJ2-4, with a possible D match to TRBD2 (5 bases). The CDR3 is 15 amino acids. The germline CDR1 and CDR2 sequences are LNHDA and SQIVND (reference sequence). V shed 6 bases and J shed 3 bases, with 15 bases lying between them. The CDR3 loop reads CASSESRRDKNIQYF. In DNA form, the CDR3 reads TGTGCCAGTAGCGAGTCCCGACGGGACAAAAACATTCAGTACTTC.

The chain recombines TRBV5-6 with TRBJ2-3; a possible D gene is TRBD1 (6 bases). There are 14 residues in the CDR3. V lost 3 bases and J 6 bases, leaving 14 bases between the germline ends. Germline loops: CDR1 SGHDT, CDR2 YYEEEE. The DNA of the CDR3 is TGTGCCAGCAGCTCAAGGACAGCAGGTGATACGCAGTATTTT. Protein product: CASSSRTAGDTQYF.

This clone occurred a few times. This specimen includes other DNA sequences encoding the same CDR3. The chain recombines TRBV9 with TRBJ1-1; perhaps TRBD1 as D (5 bases). This CDR3 spans 15 amino acids. The V end was cut by 0 bases, the J end by 0 bases, with 9 bases between. Germline V lookup: CDR1 SGDLS, CDR2 YYNGEE. The CDR3 loop reads CASSVGAGMNTEAFF. CDR3 nucleotides: TGTGCCAGCAGCGTAGGTGCAGGGATGAACACTGAAGCTTTCTTT.

J is TRBJ1-5 and V is TRBV7-6, with TRBD1 matching 7 bases. The CDR3 contains 16 residues. CDR1 and CDR2 (germline): SGHVS, FNYEAQ. The J segment lost 6 bases and the V segment lost 1 base, leaving 9 bases of the junction unmatched. This chain's CDR3 is CASSLGARAGGQPQHF. In DNA form, the CDR3 reads TGTGCCAGCAGCTTAGGGGCGAGGGCAGGGGGTCAGCCCCAGCATTTT. The whole variable domain, filled in from reference TRBV7-6 and TRBJ1-5, reads GAGVSQSPRYKVTKRGQDVALRCDPISGHVSLYWYRQALGQGPEFLTYFNYEAQQDKSGLPNDRFSAERPEGSISTLTIQRTEQRDSAMYRCASSLGARAGGQPQHFGDGTRLSIL.

This chain connects TRBV30 to TRBJ1-2, with 7 positions matching TRBD1. The CDR3 sequence is 11 residues long. J was trimmed by 13 bases and V by 3 bases; bases with no gene match: 8. Germline assignment: CDR1 GTSNPN and CDR2 SVGIG (reference sequence). The CDR3 region is CAWSWDSHTTF. The CDR3 region has the DNA TGTGCCTGGAGCTGGGACAGTCACACCACCTTC.

The V gene is TRBV9, the J gene TRBJ1-1; no clear D gene. Germline V lookup: CDR1 SGDLS, CDR2 YYNGEE. This CDR3 is 14 amino acids long. V lost 4 bases to trimming and J lost 6 bases, with 16 bases between them. CDR3 bases: TGTGCCAGCAGCAATATTGGGCTACACTCTGAAGCTTTCTTT. Protein sequence: CASSNIGLHSEAFF.

The chain joins TRBV19 to TRBJ1-3; TRBD1 might be the D (6 bases). V lost 3 bases, J lost 3 bases, and 9 bases lay in between. Germline CDR1 and CDR2: LNHDA and SQIVND (reference sequence). This CDR3 spans 14 amino acids. CDR3 loop: CASSIPDSGNTIYF. The CDR3 bases are TGTGCCAGTAGTATCCCGGACAGTGGAAACACCATATATTTT.

In this sample, this clone turned up a few times. The chain couples TRBV23-1 to TRBJ1-1; D is possibly TRBD1 (5 bases). TRBV23-1 is identified as an open reading frame with a role that is uncertain. The CDR3 totals 15 residues. V lost 6 bases, J lost 5 bases, and 19 bases lay in between. Written as DNA, the CDR3 is TGCGCCAGCAGCACACGTTCATTGGGGGGGACTGAAGCTTTCTTT. This translates into CASSTRSLGGTEAFF.

The chain uses TRBV4-1 and TRBJ1-4, with 7 positions matching TRBD1. CDR1 and CDR2 (germline): MGHRA, YSYEKL. Unmatched junction bases numbered 13, after V lost 0 bases and J lost 6 bases. The CDR3 extends over 18 amino acids. The CDR3 reads CASSQERDRRDWDEKLFF. Written as DNA, the CDR3 is TGCGCCAGCAGCCAAGAAAGGGACAGACGTGACTGGGATGAAAAACTGTTTTTT.

The chain carries TRBV6-5 and TRBJ2-2, with a weak D call TRBD2 (5 bases). CDR3 length equals 13 residues. CDR1 MNHEY and CDR2 SVGAGI come from the germline V gene. Trimming pared 6 bases from V and 9 bases from J, leaving 14 bases between. The CDR3 sequence is CASRLGLTRELFF. In DNA, the CDR3 is TGTGCCAGCAGACTAGGGTTAACAAGGGAGCTGTTTTTT.

The J gene is TRBJ1-6, the V gene TRBV6-1; D gene uncertain. Deletions cut 5 bases from V and 7 bases from J, with 15 bases between. CDR1 MNHNS and CDR2 SASEGT come from the germline V gene. CDR3 length: 15 amino acids. The CDR3 spells CASSLQWNTNSPLHF. Written as DNA, the CDR3 is TGTGCCAGCAGTTTACAGTGGAATACGAATTCACCCCTCCACTTT.

A single count supports this clone. This sequence joins TRBV6-6 and TRBJ2-2; 9 bases line up with TRBD1. After removal of 2 bases from V and 8 bases from J, the junction contained 9 bases not matched to a gene. Germline V lookup: CDR1 MNHNY, CDR2 SVGAGI (reference sequence). This CDR3 has 16 residues. The CDR3 sequence: CASSYRKGQGGGELFF. The CDR3 DNA sequence: TGTGCCAGCAGTTACCGAAAGGGACAGGGCGGGGGGGAGCTGTTTTTT.